Each of the 21 T cell receptor beta chains below was sequenced from the same sample in a study of T cells in Graves' hyperthyroidism and ophthalmopathy. RNA transcripts provided the source from which TCR beta CDR3 regions were amplified. Using the HTBI primer set, a first-round RT-PCR was run on the TCR CDR3. TCRdb re-called the multiplex PCR reads through MiXCR, storing one row per CDR3 protein. The sample yields 500,000 to 650,000 distinct CDR3 sequences, under 20% seen once. What was sequenced was blood. These receptors all stem from a woman aged 18-30 years with Graves' ophthalmopathy.

The chain couples TRBV7-3 to TRBJ2-2, with TRBD1 matching over 10 bases. Germline CDR1 SGHTA, CDR2 FQGTGA. V gave up 5 bases and J gave up 3 bases; unmatched junction bases: 3. The length of the CDR3 is 15 residues. The CDR3 DNA reads TGTGCCAGCAGCCCGACAGGGGGCTACACCGGGGAGCTGTTTTTT. This sequence encodes CASSPTGGYTGELFF.

This clonotype was seen a few times. This chain joins TRBV7-2 and TRBJ1-1; the D gene is possibly TRBD1 (6 bases). With 1 base removed from V and 6 bases from J, the gap between germline ends came to 9 bases. Germline V gives CDR1 SGHTA, CDR2 FQGNSA. This CDR3 comprises 13 residues. Here the CDR3 DNA reads TGTGCCAGCAGCTTAGAGGGGGGTTCTGAAGCTTTCTTT. As protein: CASSLEGGSEAFF.

In this sample, this clonotype turned up many times. This chain connects TRBV7-2 to TRBJ2-1; 9 nucleotides match TRBD2. V was pared by 4 bases and J by 7 bases, with 11 bases of the junction left unmatched. This CDR3 is 16 amino acids long. CDR1 is SGHTA, CDR2 FQGNSA, per germline. The CDR3 DNA reads as TGTGCCAGCAGCTCCGTAGCGGGAGTAGGGCCGAATGAGCAGTTCTTC. It specifies CASSSVAGVGPNEQFF.

The chain couples TRBV7-2 to TRBJ2-1, with 14 positions matching TRBD2. From germline, CDR1 is SGHTA and CDR2 FQGNSA. The CDR3 is 17 amino acids. V trimming: 5 bases; J trimming: 9 bases; junction bases outside the gene matches: 12. The CDR3 sequence is CASSTSTGLAGAAEQFF. In DNA form, the CDR3 reads TGTGCCAGCAGCACCTCCACGGGACTAGCGGGGGCCGCTGAGCAGTTCTTC.

Many counts were recorded for this clonotype. This chain joins TRBV7-4 and TRBJ1-1, with 8 bases identical to TRBD1. CDR1 is SGHVT, CDR2 SQSDAQ, per germline. This CDR3 contains 15 residues. Trimming cost V 1 base and J 4 bases; bases outside gene matches: 5. This chain's CDR3 is CASSLVGQGGTEAFF. CDR3 sequence (DNA): TGTGCCAGCAGCTTAGTTGGACAGGGCGGCACTGAAGCTTTCTTT.

This sequence joins TRBV6-9 and TRBJ1-3; a weak D match, TRBD1 (5 bases). V was trimmed by 7 bases and J by 2 bases, leaving 15 bases between them. The CDR3 is 15 amino acids. CDR1 is MNHGY, CDR2 SVAAGI, per germline. CDR3 in DNA: TGTGCCAGCACGGGGCCACCATTTACTGGAAACACCATATATTTT. This codes for CASTGPPFTGNTIYF.

This clonotype has a count of ten or more. The CDR3 sequence is CASRDIDSTSEKLFF. Written as DNA, the CDR3 is TGTGCCAGCAGGGATATAGACAGCACGTCTGAAAAACTGTTTTTT. The chain carries TRBV2 and TRBJ1-4, with TRBD1 as a possible D gene (5 bases). The CDR3 sequence is 15 residues long. The V end was cut by 6 bases, the J end by 7 bases, with 18 bases between. Germline V gives CDR1 SNHLY, CDR2 FYNNEI.

At least ten counts were recorded for this clonotype. V gene TRBV20-1 combines with J gene TRBJ2-7; TRBD2 matches at 9 bases. The germline gives CDR1 DFQATT, CDR2 SNEGSKA (reference sequence). The CDR3 spans 15 residues. The J segment lost 2 bases and the V segment lost 5 bases, leaving 10 bases of the junction unmatched. As DNA, the CDR3 is TGCAGTGCTGCGGGCCCCGCTAGCGGGACCTACGAGCAGTACTTC. Amino acid sequence: CSAAGPASGTYEQYF.

This sequence joins TRBV5-1 and TRBJ2-7; TRBD1 matches at 11 bases. This CDR3 has 15 amino acids. Germline CDR1 is SGHRS and CDR2 is YFSETQ. The ends lost 4 bases at V and 3 bases at J; junction bases unmatched: 6. DNA of the CDR3: TGCGCCAGCAGCCACGGACAGGGGGCCGTCTACGAGCAGTACTTC. Translated: CASSHGQGAVYEQYF.

This clonotype was counted between two and nine times. The chain combines TRBV20-1 with TRBJ2-7; 7 bases match TRBD2. The V gene end was trimmed by 5 bases and the J gene end by 4 bases; junction bases not matched to a gene: 11. Germline lookup yields CDR1 DFQATT and CDR2 SNEGSKA (reference sequence). This CDR3 comprises 14 residues. The CDR3 bases are TGCAGTGCTGTTCGAGAGCGGGGCGTTTACGAGCAGTACTTC. This gives the protein CSAVRERGVYEQYF.

Ten or more counts support this clonotype. The gene calls are TRBV2 and TRBJ2-5; 12 bases fit TRBD2. CDR1 SNHLY and CDR2 FYNNEI come from the germline V gene. The CDR3 sequence is 15 residues long. The V gene end was trimmed by 7 bases and the J gene end by 4 bases; junction bases not matched to a gene: 7. The CDR3 DNA follows: TGTGCCAGCATGGAGACTAGCGGGAGAGGAGAGACCCAGTACTTC. It is translated as CASMETSGRGETQYF.

This clonotype has at least ten counts. The rearrangement joins TRBV6-2 or TRBV6-3 to TRBJ2-2; the D gene is possibly TRBD2 (7 bases). From germline, CDR1 is MNHEY and CDR2 SVGEGT. V was clipped by 6 bases and J by 6 bases, with 11 bases between them. The CDR3 sequence is 13 residues long. The CDR3 DNA is TGTGCCAGCAGGGCCGGGGGGCCCGGGGAGCTGTTTTTT. This codes for CASRAGGPGELFF.

In its sample, this clonotype was seen a few times. The J gene is TRBJ2-1, the V gene TRBV19, with 9 positions matching TRBD2. V was pared by 3 bases and J by 2 bases, with 2 bases of the junction left unmatched. CDR1 and CDR2 (germline): LNHDA, SQIVND (reference sequence). This CDR3 comprises 15 residues. CDR3: CASSMAGGPYNEQFF. The CDR3 region has the DNA TGTGCCAGTAGTATGGCGGGGGGGCCCTACAATGAGCAGTTCTTC.

This clonotype was recorded at least ten times. V gene TRBV20-1 combines with J gene TRBJ2-1; weak D call: TRBD1 (6 bases). This CDR3 is 11 amino acids long. Trimming left V 8 bases short and J 10 bases short, with 15 bases between. CDR1 DFQATT and CDR2 SNEGSKA come from the germline V gene (reference sequence). CDR3 nucleotides: TGCAGTACACCAGGGGCCCGCGAGCAGTTCTTC. Protein: CSTPGAREQFF.

The sample holds a few counts of this clonotype. The rearrangement joins TRBV30 to TRBJ2-7; possibly TRBD1 or TRBD2 for D (5 bases each). Trimming took off 5 bases at V and 2 bases at J, with 13 bases between the two ends. The CDR3 extends over 13 amino acids. Germline V gives CDR1 GTSNPN, CDR2 SVGIG (reference sequence). In nucleotides, the CDR3 is TGTGCCTGGCGCAGGGACGGACCCTACGAGCAGTACTTC. Residues: CAWRRDGPYEQYF.

This clonotype was counted many times. This chain uses TRBV6-1 with TRBJ2-1; D is unclear. Germline CDR1 is MNHNS and CDR2 is SASEGT. The CDR3 has 11 amino acids. Trimming removed 8 bases from V and 4 bases from J, with 6 bases in between. The CDR3 DNA reads as TGTGCCAGCGACGGGTACAATGAGCAGTTCTTC. This sequence encodes CASDGYNEQFF.

The chain has TRBV5-6 and TRBJ2-7, with TRBD2 matching 12 bases. V was pared by 1 base and J by 9 bases, with 8 bases of the junction left unmatched. CDR3 length: 15 amino acids. The germline V gene encodes CDR1 SGHDT and CDR2 YYEEEE. The CDR3 is CASSLTTSGSFLQYF. CDR3 coding DNA: TGTGCCAGCAGCTTGACGACTAGCGGGAGTTTTTTGCAGTACTTC.

The chain uses TRBV6-1 and TRBJ2-7, with a tentative D call TRBD2 (7 bases). The germline gives CDR1 MNHNS, CDR2 SASEGT. V dropped 8 bases and J dropped 6 bases, with 26 bases sitting between them. This CDR3 has 16 residues. CDR3 nucleotides: TGTGCCAGCTCCCTGACCTCGGGGGGCGGGGTCGGCGAGCAGTACTTC. Protein: CASSLTSGGGVGEQYF.

This clonotype was observed many times. The chain recombines TRBV12-3 or TRBV12-4 with TRBJ1-1; D remains ambiguous. V was cut by 5 bases and J by 6 bases, with 16 bases left in between. The CDR3 extends over 14 amino acids. The CDR3 DNA sequence: TGTGCCAGCAGTCTCCACCCGGCCAGCGCTGAAGCTTTCTTT. It is translated as CASSLHPASAEAFF.

The J gene is TRBJ2-1, the V gene TRBV18; no definite D call. Germline V gene lookup returns CDR1 KGHSH and CDR2 LQKENI. CDR3 size: 14 residues. V lost 3 bases and J 10 bases, leaving 16 bases between the germline ends. In DNA, the CDR3 is TGTGCCAGCTCACCTTCAGACGGAAGCCAGGAGCAGTTCTTC. This sequence encodes CASSPSDGSQEQFF.

The CDR3 DNA reads as TGCGCCAGCAGCTTGGACCTAACCAATGAGCAGTTCTTC. It is translated as CASSLDLTNEQFF. This chain links TRBV5-1 with TRBJ2-1, with D hard to call. CDR3 length: 13 amino acids. V lost 0 bases, J lost 6 bases, and 7 bases lay in between. Per germline, CDR1 SGHRS and CDR2 YFSETQ.